This T cell receptor delta chain is from a study of gamma-delta T cells after stem cell transplantation. TCRdb repeated clone calling on the RT-PCR reads with CATT. The sample contains about 1,800 delta-chain clones, 17% of which appear only once. CDR1 is TSWWSYY, CDR2 QGS, per germline. Trimming pared 4 bases from V and 4 bases from J, leaving 28 bases between. This CDR3 contains 19 residues. This clone was seen only a few times. The chain is built from TRDV1 and TRDJ1; the D gene could be TRDD2 or TRDD3 (8 bases each). The origin of this receptor is a human donor. It is not recorded whose cells these are; they may come from a transplant donor. The sample comprised gamma-delta T cells. CDR3 sequence: CALGVPLPTYWGANDKLIF. The CDR3 DNA follows: TGTGCTCTTGGGGTTCCGCTTCCTACCTACTGGGGGGCGAACGATAAACTCATCTTT.